This TCR beta chain was identified in a study of blood T cells in healthy people across ages. Whole-study results and caveats: In these data, TCR beta diversity tracked strongly with naive T cell percentage. Compared with aged donors, long-lived donors showed fewer expanded clones, suggesting selection.

Primed by a sample-barcoded 5' primer and a J-beta primer mix, a second PCR proceeded for roughly 6 to 12 cycles. TCRdb re-called the 5' RACE reads through MiXCR, storing one row per CDR3 protein. The table lists 650,000 to 1,000,000 distinct CDR3 sequences, around half of them singletons. The V gene end was trimmed by 5 bases and the J gene end by 3 bases; junction bases not matched to a gene: 3. Per germline, CDR1 GTSNPN and CDR2 SVGIG (reference sequence). This CDR3 comprises 14 residues. The amount of total RNA extracted per sample was at least 5.5 micrograms. This clonotype was seen a single time. Antigen specificity is unknown.

V is TRBV30 and J is TRBJ2-2, with 10 bases identical to TRBD1. This clonotype originated in an elderly man in good health. Sequencing used blood. The CDR3 DNA is TGTGCCTGGGATGGGACAGGGGACACCGGGGAGCTGTTTTTT. It is translated as CAWDGTGDTGELFF.